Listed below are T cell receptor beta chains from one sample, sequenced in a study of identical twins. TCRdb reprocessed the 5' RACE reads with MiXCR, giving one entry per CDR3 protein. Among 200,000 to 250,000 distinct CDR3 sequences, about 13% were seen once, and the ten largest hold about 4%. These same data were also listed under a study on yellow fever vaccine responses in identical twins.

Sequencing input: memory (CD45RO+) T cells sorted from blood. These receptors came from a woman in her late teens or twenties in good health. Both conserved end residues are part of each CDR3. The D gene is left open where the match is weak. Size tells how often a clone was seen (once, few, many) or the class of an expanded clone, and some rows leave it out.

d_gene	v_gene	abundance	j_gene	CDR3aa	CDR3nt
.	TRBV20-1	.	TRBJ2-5	CSARLGNQETQYF	TGCAGTGCTCGGCTAGGAAATCAAGAGACCCAGTACTTC
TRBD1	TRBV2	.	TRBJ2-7	CASRIGQDGYEQYF	TGTGCCAGCCGAATCGGACAGGACGGATACGAGCAGTACTTC
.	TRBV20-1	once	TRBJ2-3	CSASGATGLTDTQYF	TGCAGTGCTAGCGGGGCTACGGGCCTCACAGATACGCAGTATTTT
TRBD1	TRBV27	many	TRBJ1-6	CASSSSGQGARIANSPLHF	TGTGCCAGCAGTTCGTCGGGACAGGGGGCTCGAATAGCAAATTCACCCCTCCACTTT
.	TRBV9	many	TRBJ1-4	CASSVAAAQGMKLFF	TGTGCCAGCAGCGTAGCGGCAGCCCAAGGGATGAAACTGTTTTTT
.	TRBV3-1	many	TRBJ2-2	CASSQSRVDTGELFF	TGTGCCAGCAGCCAAAGTCGGGTGGACACCGGGGAGCTGTTTTTT
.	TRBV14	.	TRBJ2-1	CASSQNLAGSGEQFF	TGTGCCAGCAGCCAAAACTTGGCTGGATCCGGTGAGCAGTTCTTC
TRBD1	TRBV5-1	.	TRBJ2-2	CASSPAGGTGPTGELFF	TGCGCCAGCAGCCCCGCGGGCGGGACAGGGCCCACCGGGGAGCTGTTTTTT
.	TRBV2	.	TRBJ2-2	CASSPPGRHTGELFF	TGTGCCAGCAGTCCGCCAGGGCGACACACCGGGGAGCTGTTTTTT
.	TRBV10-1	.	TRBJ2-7	CASSMAGVF	TGCGCCAGCAGTATGGCAGGCGTCTTC
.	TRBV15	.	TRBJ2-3	CAVEVVDTQYF	TGTGCCGTAGAGGTGGTGGATACGCAGTATTTT
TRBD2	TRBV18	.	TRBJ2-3	CASSPLAGGFTDTQYF	TGTGCCAGCTCACCTCTAGCGGGGGGTTTCACAGATACGCAGTATTTT
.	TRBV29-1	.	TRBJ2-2	CSVDRLNTGELFF	TGCAGCGTTGATCGGCTGAACACCGGGGAGCTGTTTTTT
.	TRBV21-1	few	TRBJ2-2	CASWGGTGELFF	TGTGCCAGCTGGGGCGGAACCGGGGAGCTGTTTTTT
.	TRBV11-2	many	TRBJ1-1	CASSLARMNTEAFF	TGTGCCAGCAGCTTAGCTAGGATGAACACTGAAGCTTTCTTT
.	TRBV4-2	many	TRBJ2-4	CASSQEWGEAKNIQYF	TGTGCCAGCAGCCAAGAATGGGGGGAGGCCAAAAACATTCAGTACTTC
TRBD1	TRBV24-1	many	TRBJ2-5	CATSDLSTGASETQYF	TGTGCCACCAGTGATTTGTCCACAGGGGCGTCAGAGACCCAGTACTTC
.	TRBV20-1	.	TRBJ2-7	CSARGTIDEQYF	TGCAGTGCTAGAGGGACAATCGACGAGCAGTACTTC
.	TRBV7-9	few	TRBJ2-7	CASRGAFGSYEQYF	TGTGCCAGCAGGGGCGCTTTCGGCTCCTACGAGCAGTACTTC
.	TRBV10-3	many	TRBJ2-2	CAISESEPTGELFF	TGTGCCATCAGTGAGTCAGAGCCCACCGGGGAGCTGTTTTTT
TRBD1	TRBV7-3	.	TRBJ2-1	CASSSQGADYNEQFF	TGTGCCAGCAGCTCCCAGGGGGCTGACTACAATGAGCAGTTCTTC
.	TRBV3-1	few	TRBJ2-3	CASSQGGAFPRYF	TGTGCCAGCAGCCAAGGGGGCGCCTTTCCTCGGTATTTT
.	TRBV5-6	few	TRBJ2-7	CASSLPRKGDDEQYF	TGTGCCAGCAGCTTGCCACGGAAGGGCGACGACGAGCAGTACTTC
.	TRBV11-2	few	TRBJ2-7	CASSLEAGGYEQYF	TGTGCCAGCAGCTTAGAGGCAGGAGGCTACGAGCAGTACTTC
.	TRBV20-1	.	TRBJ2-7	CSAGETPTYEQYF	TGCAGTGCTGGAGAGACTCCTACCTACGAGCAGTACTTC
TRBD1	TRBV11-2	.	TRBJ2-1	CASSLGRGLGEQFF	TGTGCCAGCAGCTTGGGCAGGGGGTTGGGTGAGCAGTTCTTC
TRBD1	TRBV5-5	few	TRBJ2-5	CASTTWDREGTQYF	TGTGCCAGCACCACATGGGACAGGGAGGGCACCCAGTACTTC
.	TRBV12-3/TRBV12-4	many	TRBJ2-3	CASSRLPGEDTQYF	TGTGCCAGCAGTCGACTACCCGGGGAGGATACGCAGTATTTT
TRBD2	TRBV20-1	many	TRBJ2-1	CSALSSGELNEQFF	TGCAGTGCCCTGTCTAGCGGGGAACTCAATGAGCAGTTCTTC
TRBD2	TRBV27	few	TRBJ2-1	CASSRRLAGVIYNEQFF	TGTGCCAGCAGTCGCCGACTAGCGGGGGTGATCTACAATGAGCAGTTCTTC
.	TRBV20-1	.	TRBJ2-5	CSALPAYQETQYF	TGCAGTGCCCTACCCGCGTACCAAGAGACCCAGTACTTC
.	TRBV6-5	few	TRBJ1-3	CASSTDRSGNTIYF	TGTGCCAGCAGTACCGATAGGAGTGGAAACACCATATATTTT
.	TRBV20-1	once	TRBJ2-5	CSAARGGETQYF	TGCAGTGCTGCCCGGGGTGGAGAGACCCAGTACTTC
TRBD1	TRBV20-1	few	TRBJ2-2	CSARDPSGQGDTGELFF	TGCAGTGCTAGAGATCCCTCGGGACAGGGGGACACCGGGGAGCTGTTTTTT
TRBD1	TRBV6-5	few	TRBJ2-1	CASSYSTGQGSYNEQFF	TGTGCCAGCAGTTACTCGACGGGACAGGGGTCTTACAATGAGCAGTTCTTC
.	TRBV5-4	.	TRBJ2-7	CASSPGTGTYEQYF	TGTGCCAGCAGTCCCGGGACCGGTACCTACGAGCAGTACTTC
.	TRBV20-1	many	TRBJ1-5	CSARGEGSNQPQHF	TGCAGTGCTAGAGGGGAGGGTAGCAATCAGCCCCAGCATTTT
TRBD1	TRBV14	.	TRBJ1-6	CASSQARGFNPLHF	TGTGCCAGCAGCCAAGCCAGGGGGTTTAATCCCCTCCACTTT
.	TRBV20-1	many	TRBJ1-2	CSATEETNYGYTF	TGCAGTGCTACGGAGGAGACTAACTATGGCTACACCTTC
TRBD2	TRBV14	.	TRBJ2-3	CASSHPSGRADTQYF	TGTGCCAGCAGCCATCCTAGCGGGAGGGCAGATACGCAGTATTTT
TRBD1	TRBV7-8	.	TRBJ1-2	CASSLKAGQYGYTF	TGTGCCAGCAGCTTAAAAGCGGGACAGTATGGCTACACCTTC
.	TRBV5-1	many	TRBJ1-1	CASSLGVREGTEAFF	TGCGCCAGCAGCTTGGGAGTCAGGGAGGGGACTGAAGCTTTCTTT
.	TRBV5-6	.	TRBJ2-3	CASSSGGVQKRDTQYF	TGTGCCAGCAGCTCTGGAGGGGTACAAAAACGGGATACGCAGTATTTT
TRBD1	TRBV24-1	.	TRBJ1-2	CATSDSRGGTNYGYTF	TGTGCCACCAGTGATTCCAGGGGGGGAACTAACTATGGCTACACCTTC
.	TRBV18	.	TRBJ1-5	CASSLSQGPQHF	TGTGCCAGCTCACTATCACAGGGGCCCCAGCATTTT
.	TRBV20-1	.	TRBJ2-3	CSAPRWDSTDTQYF	TGCAGTGCCCCGAGGTGGGATAGCACAGATACGCAGTATTTT
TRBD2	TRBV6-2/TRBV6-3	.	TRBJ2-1	CASRSVTSGRRNEQFF	TGTGCCAGCAGATCAGTGACTAGCGGGAGACGCAATGAGCAGTTCTTC
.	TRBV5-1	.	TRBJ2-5	CASSLGSGSQETQYF	TGCGCCAGCAGCTTGGGGTCGGGAAGCCAAGAGACCCAGTACTTC
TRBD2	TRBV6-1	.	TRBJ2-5	CASSPGLAGGGLETQYF	TGTGCCAGCAGTCCGGGACTAGCGGGGGGTGGCTTGGAGACCCAGTACTTC
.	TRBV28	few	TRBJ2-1	CASSLIGPSGSYNEQFF	TGTGCCAGCAGTTTGATAGGACCGTCGGGCTCCTACAATGAGCAGTTCTTC
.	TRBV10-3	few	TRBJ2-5	CAIRNAGTGQETQYF	TGTGCCATCAGAAATGCCGGGACCGGTCAAGAGACCCAGTACTTC
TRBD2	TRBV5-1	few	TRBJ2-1	CASSLAVMIAGTSYNEQFF	TGCGCCAGCAGCTTGGCCGTAATGATAGCGGGCACCTCCTACAATGAGCAGTTCTTC
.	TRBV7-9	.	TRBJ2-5	CASSLVEGRETQYF	TGTGCCAGCAGCTTAGTCGAGGGCCGGGAGACCCAGTACTTC
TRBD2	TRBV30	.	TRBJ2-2	CAWSGWTSAGTGELFF	TGTGCCTGGAGTGGCTGGACTAGCGCAGGCACCGGGGAGCTGTTTTTT